This entry lists 2 T cell receptor beta chains sequenced from one sample in a study of shared clonotypes between healthy human individuals. Sequencing was performed with immunoSEQ multiplex PCR; in TCRdb, only in-frame clones are kept and a portion is missing. In the table there are 500,000 to 550,000 clones, roughly 95% of which are singletons. The source material was naive CD4+ T cells sorted from blood. The subset here: CD45RA+ positively selected. The receptors stem from a woman in her thirties in good health.

This chain joins TRBV7-9 and TRBJ2-5, with 9 bases lining up with TRBD1. The end of the DNA aligns better with TRBJ2-7, so the J call may be wrong. From germline, CDR1 is SEHNR and CDR2 FQNEAQ (reference sequence). There are 15 residues in the CDR3. The CDR3 nucleotides read TGTGCCAGCAGGGGTGGGGACAGGGCCACCTACGAGCAGTACTTC. Its protein is CASRGGDRATYEQYF.

The rearrangement links TRBV2 to TRBJ2-1, with 10 bases matching TRBD1. Trimming removed 11 bases from V and 5 bases from J; junction bases left unmatched: 18. The germline V gene has CDR1 SNHLY and CDR2 FYNNEI. The CDR3 runs 17 residues. CDR3 loop: CAGDRGVRRELNNEQFF. The CDR3 bases are TGTGCCGGGGACAGGGGCGTTAGGCGGGAGCTAAACAATGAGCAGTTCTTC.